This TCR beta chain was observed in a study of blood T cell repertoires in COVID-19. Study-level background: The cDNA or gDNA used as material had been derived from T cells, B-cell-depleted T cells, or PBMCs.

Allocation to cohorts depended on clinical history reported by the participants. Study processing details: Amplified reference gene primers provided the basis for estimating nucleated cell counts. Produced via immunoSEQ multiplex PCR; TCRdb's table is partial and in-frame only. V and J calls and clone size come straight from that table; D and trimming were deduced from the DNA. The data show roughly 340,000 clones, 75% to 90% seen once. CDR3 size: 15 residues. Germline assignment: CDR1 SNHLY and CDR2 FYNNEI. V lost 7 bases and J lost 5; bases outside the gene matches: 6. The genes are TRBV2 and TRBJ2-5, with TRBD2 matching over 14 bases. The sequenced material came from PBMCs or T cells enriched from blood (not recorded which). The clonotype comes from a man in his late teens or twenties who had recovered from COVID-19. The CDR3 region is CASTGLAGGLETQYF. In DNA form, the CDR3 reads TGTGCCAGCACAGGACTAGCGGGGGGTCTTGAGACCCAGTACTTC.